The rows below give T cell receptor beta chains drawn from one sample of a study of human T cells and chemical hapten exposure. Using its own MiXCR run on the RACE reads, TCRdb lists one record per CDR3 protein. The data contain 350,000 to 400,000 distinct CDR3 sequences, more than 5% of them singletons. Sequenced here: whole blood, sampled in connection with sensitization to the hapten diphenylcyclopropenone (DPC). The receptors were gathered from a woman aged 18-30 years with alopecia areata. Some clones in this sample may be carry-over from other donors' samples. The CDR3 runs from the conserved cysteine through the conserved F or W. D genes are given only for firm matches. The size of a clone is reported for some rows only, either as once, few or many, or as a class for expanded clones.

V gene	clone size	D gene	J gene	CDR3 protein	CDR3 DNA
TRBV27	.	.	TRBJ2-5	CASRADYVQAFGTQYF	TGTGCCAGCCGCGCGGACTATGTGCAGGCGTTCGGGACCCAGTACTTC
TRBV28	.	TRBD1	TRBJ1-1	CASSLLQGGDTEAFF	TGTGCCAGCAGTTTATTGCAGGGGGGGGACACTGAAGCTTTCTTT
TRBV11-1	.	.	TRBJ2-1	CASSFSGLHNYNEQFF	TGTGCCAGCAGCTTTTCGGGACTCCACAACTACAATGAGCAGTTCTTC
TRBV2	many	.	TRBJ1-3	CASSPPNPGLILSGNTIYF	TGTGCCAGCAGCCCCCCCAACCCGGGACTGATACTCTCTGGAAACACCATATATTTT
TRBV27	.	TRBD2	TRBJ2-3	CASSLSWTSATDTQYF	TGTGCCAGCAGTTTGTCTTGGACTAGCGCCACAGATACGCAGTATTTT
TRBV5-4	many	.	TRBJ1-6	CASSLESYNSPLHF	TGTGCCAGCAGCTTGGAGTCCTATAATTCACCCCTCCACTTT
TRBV20-1	many	TRBD1	TRBJ2-7	CSASGDSYEQYF	TGCAGTGCAAGTGGGGACAGCTACGAGCAGTACTTC
TRBV20-1	few	.	TRBJ2-7	CSARDVGLEQYF	TGCAGTGCTAGAGATGTGGGTCTGGAGCAGTACTTC
TRBV3-1	few	.	TRBJ1-2	CASSHLTANYGYTF	TGTGCCAGCAGCCATCTGACAGCGAACTATGGCTACACCTTC
TRBV6-5	many	TRBD1	TRBJ1-2	CASSGRDRLGYTF	TGTGCCAGCAGTGGCCGGGACAGACTAGGCTACACCTTC
TRBV6-2/TRBV6-3	many	.	TRBJ1-2	CASSDPAADSYGYTF	TGTGCCAGCAGTGATCCAGCCGCAGATTCCTATGGCTACACCTTC
TRBV13	.	TRBD1	TRBJ1-1	CASSLGTGKTEAFF	TGTGCCAGCAGCTTAGGGACAGGGAAAACTGAAGCTTTCTTT
TRBV7-6	many	.	TRBJ1-1	CASSTQLYSEAFF	TGTGCCAGCAGCACCCAATTATATTCTGAAGCTTTCTTT
TRBV6-5	many	.	TRBJ1-3	CASSYSNRGSERNTIYF	TGTGCCAGCAGTTACTCGAATAGAGGCAGTGAGCGGAACACCATATATTTT
TRBV28	once	TRBD2	TRBJ2-7	CASSLPPAGGTYEQYF	TGTGCCAGCAGCTTGCCCCCTGCGGGGGGTACCTACGAGCAGTACTTC
TRBV4-2	many	.	TRBJ1-2	CASSQERRIARGMNYGYTF	TGTGCCAGCAGCCAAGAAAGGAGGATTGCTCGGGGGATGAACTATGGCTACACCTTC
TRBV12-3/TRBV12-4	few	TRBD1	TRBJ2-5	CASRQGQGYQETQYF	TGTGCCAGCAGACAAGGACAGGGGTACCAAGAGACCCAGTACTTC
TRBV7-3	many	.	TRBJ1-2	CASSLGSGAGYTF	TGTGCCAGCAGCTTAGGGTCAGGGGCTGGCTACACCTTC
TRBV5-1	many	.	TRBJ1-1	CASSFSAGRVNTEAFF	TGCGCCAGCAGCTTTTCGGCTGGGAGAGTGAACACTGAAGCTTTCTTT
TRBV12-3/TRBV12-4	few	.	TRBJ1-1	CASSPNRDGTEAFF	TGTGCCAGCAGTCCGAACCGGGACGGCACTGAAGCTTTCTTT
TRBV7-2	many	.	TRBJ1-2	CASSLVQNRYGYTF	TGTGCCAGCAGCTTAGTCCAGAACCGCTATGGCTACACCTTC
TRBV13	many	TRBD1	TRBJ1-2	CASSPRQGPPFGYTF	TGTGCCAGCAGCCCAAGACAGGGGCCCCCCTTCGGCTACACCTTC
TRBV6-1	few	TRBD2	TRBJ2-5	CASSEASGGQETQYF	TGTGCCAGCAGTGAAGCGAGCGGGGGACAAGAGACCCAGTACTTC
TRBV7-9	.	TRBD1	TRBJ2-7	CASSSVGQGISEQYF	TGTGCCAGCAGCTCTGTTGGACAGGGTATCTCCGAGCAGTACTTC
TRBV6-2/TRBV6-3	many	.	TRBJ1-5	CASTGTGAHQPQHF	TGTGCCAGCACCGGGACGGGGGCCCATCAGCCCCAGCATTTT
TRBV4-3	.	TRBD2	TRBJ2-1	CASSQEGLAGGSYNEQFF	TGCGCCAGCAGCCAAGAGGGACTAGCGGGGGGAAGCTACAATGAGCAGTTCTTC
TRBV7-9	.	.	TRBJ2-5	CASSLAGGAETQYF	TGTGCCAGCAGCTTAGCGGGGGGAGCAGAGACCCAGTACTTC
TRBV4-2	few	.	TRBJ1-5	CASSQVSQGSNQPQHF	TGTGCCAGCAGCCAAGTTTCGCAGGGAAGCAATCAGCCCCAGCATTTT
TRBV12-3/TRBV12-4	.	TRBD1	TRBJ1-2	CASSADRGFYGYTF	TGTGCCAGCAGCGCCGACAGGGGCTTCTATGGCTACACCTTC
TRBV29-1	many	TRBD1	TRBJ1-1	CSAGGGRGTEAFF	TGCAGCGCAGGAGGGGGCCGGGGCACTGAAGCTTTCTTT
TRBV11-2	few	.	TRBJ1-1	CASSLDPQGPNTEAFF	TGTGCCAGCAGCTTAGATCCCCAGGGACCGAACACTGAAGCTTTCTTT
TRBV5-1	few	.	TRBJ2-7	CASSCPDCYEQYF	TGCGCCAGCAGCTGCCCGGACTGTTACGAGCAGTACTTC
TRBV12-3/TRBV12-4	.	.	TRBJ2-4	CASRPPESNIQYF	TGTGCCAGCAGGCCTCCCGAATCAAACATTCAGTACTTC
TRBV6-1	few	TRBD2	TRBJ2-6	CASTGGFGGANVLTF	TGTGCCAGCACGGGAGGGTTCGGTGGGGCCAACGTCCTGACTTTC
TRBV28	many	TRBD1	TRBJ1-5	CASRLGQADQPQHF	TGTGCCAGCAGGCTCGGACAGGCGGATCAGCCCCAGCATTTT
TRBV27	few	.	TRBJ1-2	CASSKGSGALLINYGYTF	TGTGCCAGCAGTAAAGGATCGGGGGCACTGCTCATAAACTATGGCTACACCTTC
TRBV12-3/TRBV12-4	many	.	TRBJ2-3	CASSFSGGRDWVTDTQYF	TGTGCCAGCAGTTTCTCGGGGGGCAGGGATTGGGTAACAGATACGCAGTATTTT
TRBV4-3	.	TRBD1	TRBJ1-2	CASSQDRRGGFGYTF	TGCGCCAGCAGCCAAGATCGGAGAGGGGGCTTCGGCTACACCTTC
TRBV5-1	.	.	TRBJ1-1	CASTSHAAPTVAFF	TGCGCCAGCACCTCCCACGCCGCCCCCACGGTGGCTTTCTTT
TRBV6-6	many	.	TRBJ2-1	CASSYENEQFF	TGTGCCAGCAGTTACGAGAATGAGCAGTTCTTC
TRBV18	.	.	TRBJ1-2	CASSPPSQPEGYTF	TGTGCCAGCTCACCACCTAGTCAACCGGAGGGCTACACCTTC
TRBV28	.	.	TRBJ2-1	CARFRNIRQEQFF	TGTGCCAGGTTCAGAAACATCAGACAGGAGCAGTTCTTC